The following is a T cell receptor beta chain sequence with its context. Its cognate antigen is unknown. Sequencing was performed with immunoSEQ multiplex PCR; in TCRdb, only in-frame clones are kept and a portion is missing. Seen here are about 14,000 clones, 80% to 85% observed once, and the top ten hold around 22%. This entry belongs to a study of PD-1 blockade in mismatch repair-deficient tumors. Time point reported: approximately ten-day in vitro stimulation with candidate neoantigen peptide 4. This CDR3 is 14 amino acids long. V lost 4 bases and J lost 4, with 11 bases in between. The V gene's germline CDR1 is MNHEY and CDR2 SMNVEV (reference sequence).

The gene calls are TRBV27 and TRBJ1-5; no clear D. This TCR was recovered from an adult with mismatch repair-deficient cancer. The sequenced sample was cells cultured in vitro, obtained from a patient treated with pembrolizumab. The CDR3, as DNA: TGTGCCAGCAGTTATGCCGGAAAAAATCAGCCCCAGCATTTT. Encoded protein: CASSYAGKNQPQHF.